These 32 T cell receptor beta chains share one sample of origin, sequenced in a study of cytomegalovirus exposure and HLA in healthy donors. PCR was performed using 60 Vbeta and 13 Jbeta primers. TCRdb's copy holds only in-frame clones and misses some; the assay was immunoSEQ multiplex PCR. The sample yields 110,000 or so clones, approximately 69% seen once. Sample: PBMCs. The receptors originated from a woman between 40 and 55 years old in good health and CMV-seropositive.

This sequence joins TRBV7-9 and TRBJ1-1; D unresolved. Germline V gives CDR1 SEHNR, CDR2 FQNEAQ (reference sequence). V lost 6 bases, J lost 4 bases, and 12 bases lay in between. CDR3 size: 13 residues. The CDR3 DNA reads TGTGCCAGCAGAGCTGAAGAGGGCACTGAAGCTTTCTTT. Encoded protein: CASRAEEGTEAFF.

This clone was observed a handful of times. The chain employs TRBV7-8 and TRBJ2-7, with 9 bases lining up with TRBD1. With V trimmed by 4 bases and J by 6 bases, 7 bases remained unmatched. The CDR3 spans 14 residues. Germline lookup yields CDR1 SGHVS and CDR2 FQNEAQ. The CDR3 region has the DNA TGTGCCAGCAGCTACCGGGACAGGGACCCCGAGCAGTACTTC. It is translated as CASSYRDRDPEQYF.

The rearrangement joins TRBV13 to TRBJ1-1; D is perhaps TRBD1 (6 bases). The CDR3 consists of 15 residues. Germline CDR1 is PRHDT and CDR2 is FYEKMQ (reference sequence). V was cut by 5 bases and J by 0 bases, with 13 bases left in between. The CDR3, as DNA: TGTGCCAGCAGCCAAAGGACAGTACTGAACACTGAAGCTTTCTTT. Protein sequence: CASSQRTVLNTEAFF.

The rearrangement joins TRBV6-6 to TRBJ1-5; possibly TRBD1 for D (6 bases). V shed 6 bases and J shed 6 bases, with 21 bases lying between them. Germline assignment: CDR1 MNHNY and CDR2 SVGAGI (reference sequence). CDR3 length equals 16 residues. This chain's CDR3 is CASSRLQGLQGQPQHF. The CDR3 nucleotides read TGTGCCAGCAGCAGACTACAGGGTTTGCAAGGTCAGCCCCAGCATTTT.

The chain recombines TRBV30 with TRBJ1-1, with TRBD1 as a possible D gene (6 bases). Germline-derived CDR1 and CDR2 are GTSNPN and SVGIG (reference sequence). The CDR3 has 15 residues. Trimming removed 2 bases at V and 5 bases at J, with 18 bases between. The CDR3 protein is CAWSYNTGWGTEAFF. The CDR3 coding sequence is TGTGCCTGGAGTTATAATACAGGGTGGGGGACTGAAGCTTTCTTT. Together with reference TRBV30 and TRBJ1-1, the CDR3 gives the full variable domain: SQTIHQWPATLVQPVGSPLSLECTVEGTSNPNLYWYRQAAGRGLQLLFYSVGIGQISSEVPQNLSASRPQDRQFILSSKKLLLSDSGFYLCAWSYNTGWGTEAFFGQGTRLTVV.

The CDR3 region has the DNA TGTGCCAGCAGTTTAGCCGGGACAGGGGGCGGCGAGCAGTACTTC. Translated: CASSLAGTGGGEQYF. The chain carries TRBV28 and TRBJ2-7; TRBD1 matches at 12 bases. The CDR3 is 15 residues long. The junction had 5 bases not matched to a gene; V was cut back by 2 bases and J by 6 bases. The germline gives CDR1 MDHEN, CDR2 SYDVKM.

The chain employs TRBV27 and TRBJ1-5, with 7 bases identical to TRBD1. Germline V lookup: CDR1 MNHEY, CDR2 SMNVEV (reference sequence). J gave up 2 bases and V 2 bases, and 0 bases lay outside the gene matches. The CDR3 runs to 14 residues. This CDR3 is CASSLGQGNQPQHF. The CDR3 DNA reads as TGTGCCAGCAGTTTAGGACAGGGCAATCAGCCCCAGCATTTT.

This chain uses TRBV5-6 with TRBJ1-5; D perhaps matches TRBD1 (6 bases). The CDR3 is made up of 15 amino acids. The V end lost 1 base, the J end lost 7 bases, and 15 bases lay between the germline ends. Germline CDR1 SGHDT, CDR2 YYEEEE. Written as DNA, the CDR3 is TGTGCCAGCAGCTTGAGGCAGGGGAAACGGCAGCCCCAGCATTTT. Its protein is CASSLRQGKRQPQHF.

About this clone itself: This sample also contains other DNA sequences that code for the same CDR3. The chain recombines TRBV6-5 with TRBJ1-2; the match to TRBD1 covers 12 bases. This CDR3 has 16 residues. In germline, CDR1 is MNHEY, CDR2 SVGAGI. The V and J ends lost 2 bases and 11 bases, in that order; junction bases with no gene match: 12. CDR3 sequence: CASSYGTGGDLGGYTF. The CDR3 nucleotides read TGTGCCAGCAGTTACGGGACAGGGGGCGACCTTGGCGGTTACACCTTC.

This clone was seen a few times. The genes are TRBV6-5 and TRBJ1-2, with TRBD1 matching 9 bases. The CDR3 has 14 amino acids. The junction had 10 bases not matched to a gene; V was cut back by 7 bases and J by 7 bases. CDR1 is MNHEY, CDR2 SVGAGI, per germline. The CDR3 coding sequence is TGTGCCAGCACCTCGGGGACAGGGTTTGGTGGCTACACCTTC. Residues: CASTSGTGFGGYTF.

J is TRBJ2-7 and V is TRBV2; weak D call: TRBD1 (5 bases). The CDR3 extends over 17 amino acids. Per germline, CDR1 SNHLY and CDR2 FYNNEI. Trimming cost V 4 bases and J 1 base, with 20 bases left between them. The CDR3 coding sequence is TGTGCCAGCAGTGCAGAAGGGGCCGCGACACTTTCCTACGAGCAGTACTTC. This translates into CASSAEGAATLSYEQYF. The full variable domain, rest sourced from reference TRBV2 and TRBJ2-7, is EPEVTQTPSHQVTQMGQEVILRCVPISNHLYFYWYRQILGQKVEFLVSFYNNEISEKSEIFDDQFSVERPDGSNFTLKIRSTKLEDSAMYFCASSAEGAATLSYEQYFGPGTRLTVT.

This clone was seen a few times. J is TRBJ2-3 and V is TRBV4-1; 14 bases match TRBD2. CDR3 length: 16 residues. From germline, CDR1 is MGHRA and CDR2 YSYEKL. Trimming took 2 bases from V and 5 from J; bases not matched to a gene: 3. The CDR3 sequence is CASSQLGLAGVDTQYF. The CDR3 nucleotides are TGCGCCAGCAGCCAATTGGGACTAGCGGGAGTAGATACGCAGTATTTT.

The rearrangement links TRBV5-1 to TRBJ2-5, with D perhaps matching TRBD2 (7 bases). CDR1 SGHRS and CDR2 YFSETQ come from the germline V gene. The V and J ends lost 7 bases and 10 bases respectively, with 26 bases between them. The CDR3 is 15 residues long. CDR3 region: CASQWTRGVERDQYF. The CDR3 DNA sequence: TGCGCCAGCCAATGGACTAGGGGGGTTGAAAGGGACCAGTACTTC.

The chain recombines TRBV7-6 with TRBJ2-3, with D hard to call. The germline V gene encodes CDR1 SGHVS and CDR2 FNYEAQ. The V end lost 4 bases, the J end lost 4 bases, and 12 bases lay between the germline ends. The CDR3 loop spans 14 amino acids. CDR3: CASSSGVFPDTQYF. The CDR3 bases are TGTGCCAGCAGCTCTGGAGTTTTCCCAGATACGCAGTATTTT. Looking up the rest from reference TRBV7-6 and TRBJ2-3 gives the full variable domain: GAGVSQSPRYKVTKRGQDVALRCDPISGHVSLYWYRQALGQGPEFLTYFNYEAQQDKSGLPNDRFSAERPEGSISTLTIQRTEQRDSAMYRCASSSGVFPDTQYFGPGTRLTVL.

V usage is TRBV6-5 and J usage is TRBJ1-1; TRBD1 matches 7 bases. After removal of 2 bases from V and 10 bases from J, the junction contained 7 bases not matched to a gene. Germline CDR1 is MNHEY and CDR2 is SVGAGI. There are 13 residues in the CDR3. CDR3: CASSYGRQGLAFF. CDR3 DNA sequence: TGTGCCAGCAGTTACGGGAGACAGGGTTTAGCTTTCTTT.

This chain uses TRBV7-3 with TRBJ2-5; D is possibly TRBD1 (6 bases). The V and J ends lost 5 bases and 2 bases respectively, with 9 bases between them. Germline V gene data show CDR1 as SGHTA and CDR2 as FQGTGA. The CDR3 covers 13 residues. For the CDR3, the DNA is TGTGCCAGCAGCCACGGACAGCAAGAGACCCAGTACTTC. Its translation is CASSHGQQETQYF.

The chain carries TRBV7-2 and TRBJ2-5; D might be TRBD1 (6 bases). CDR3 length equals 15 residues. V was shortened by 2 bases and J by 1 base, with 11 bases between the two germline ends. The germline CDR1 and CDR2 sequences are SGHTA and FQGNSA. This CDR3 is CASSLSSGVQETQYF. The CDR3 DNA is TGTGCCAGCAGCTTATCTTCAGGGGTCCAAGAGACCCAGTACTTC.

This clone was detected only a few times. The chain couples TRBV5-6 to TRBJ1-2; 10 bases match TRBD1. Germline V CDR1 and CDR2: SGHDT, YYEEEE. With V trimmed by 4 bases and J by 3 bases, 9 bases remained unmatched. The CDR3 has 16 amino acids. CDR3 DNA: TGTGCCAGCAGCCCGGTTCCGGGACAGGGGTACTATGGCTACACCTTC. It yields the protein CASSPVPGQGYYGYTF.

This chain uses TRBV4-1 with TRBJ2-1; 7 bases align to TRBD1. Germline V gene sequence: CDR1 MGHRA, CDR2 YSYEKL. The CDR3 loop spans 20 amino acids. With 0 bases clipped from V and 2 bases from J, the junction kept 16 bases outside the gene matches. CDR3 DNA sequence: TGCGCCAGCAGCCAAGATCCCAAAGACGGGACAGCAAGAACCTACAATGAGCAGTTCTTC. Encoded protein: CASSQDPKDGTARTYNEQFF.

This sequence joins TRBV6-6 and TRBJ1-4; D is ambiguous. Per the germline V gene, CDR1 is MNHNY and CDR2 is SVGAGI (reference sequence). V shed 5 bases and J shed 8 bases, with 18 bases lying between them. This CDR3 region has 15 residues. Here the CDR3 DNA reads TGTGCCAGCAGTCCCCCAAGTCCAGGTGGGGAAAAACTGTTTTTT. Protein: CASSPPSPGGEKLFF.

The CDR3 loop is CASSLSSLPGEYYEQYF. The CDR3 DNA is TGTGCCAGCAGTTTATCATCGTTACCGGGGGAATACTACGAGCAGTACTTC. The V gene is TRBV27, the J gene TRBJ2-7, with D maybe TRBD2 (6 bases). Trimming stripped 0 bases from V and 3 bases from J, with 18 bases between. CDR3 length equals 17 residues. CDR1 MNHEY and CDR2 SMNVEV come from the germline V gene (reference sequence).

The chain recombines TRBV2 with TRBJ1-1; weak D call: TRBD1 (5 bases). Germline CDR1 is SNHLY and CDR2 is FYNNEI. The germline V and J ends were trimmed by 2 bases and 0 bases, with 10 bases remaining between them. The CDR3 has 15 amino acids. Written as DNA, the CDR3 is TGTGCCAGCAGTGAAAGGTGGGGGGTGAACACTGAAGCTTTCTTT. Translation: CASSERWGVNTEAFF. Drawing the rest from reference TRBV2 and TRBJ1-1, the complete variable domain is EPEVTQTPSHQVTQMGQEVILRCVPISNHLYFYWYRQILGQKVEFLVSFYNNEISEKSEIFDDQFSVERPDGSNFTLKIRSTKLEDSAMYFCASSERWGVNTEAFFGQGTRLTVV.

This clone was counted once. The chain couples TRBV7-3 to TRBJ1-1; D is unclear. This CDR3 contains 13 residues. The germline gives CDR1 SGHTA, CDR2 FQGTGA. Between the trimmed V and J ends, which lost 5 bases and 3 bases, there was a span of 10 bases. The CDR3 spells CASSPGRDTEAFF. CDR3 in DNA: TGTGCCAGCAGCCCGGGGAGGGACACTGAAGCTTTCTTT.

The genes are TRBV5-4 and TRBJ2-7; 8 nucleotides match TRBD2. CDR1 is SGHNT, CDR2 YYREEE, per germline (reference sequence). J was trimmed by 3 bases and V by 5 bases; bases with no gene match: 10. This CDR3 is 15 amino acids long. The CDR3 DNA sequence: TGTGCCAGCAGTCAGATTAGCGGGGAGAACTACGAGCAGTACTTC. Its translation: CASSQISGENYEQYF.

V gene TRBV7-9 combines with J gene TRBJ1-1; D is possibly TRBD1 (5 bases). The germline V and J ends were trimmed by 5 bases and 9 bases, with 16 bases remaining between them. This CDR3 has 13 amino acids. Germline V gene sequence: CDR1 SEHNR, CDR2 FQNEAQ (reference sequence). CDR3 amino acids: CASSPTGEGQAFF. The CDR3 region has the DNA TGTGCCAGCAGCCCCACGGGGGAGGGGCAAGCTTTCTTT. Variable domain in full (rest from reference TRBV7-9 and TRBJ1-1): DTGVSQNPRHKITKRGQNVTFRCDPISEHNRLYWYRQTLGQGPEFLTYFQNEAQLEKSRLLSDRFSAERPKGSFSTLEIQRTEQGDSAMYLCASSPTGEGQAFFGQGTRLTVV.

The V gene is TRBV7-3, the J gene TRBJ2-2; 8 bases are a match to TRBD1. Trimming at V came to 5 bases and at J to 7 bases, leaving 9 bases not matched to a gene. In germline, CDR1 is SGHTA, CDR2 FQGTGA. This CDR3 spans 15 amino acids. CDR3: CASSPSGTGIGELFF. The CDR3 DNA reads as TGTGCCAGCAGCCCCTCCGGGACAGGTATCGGGGAGCTGTTTTTT.

The CDR3 spells CASSVQGIETEAFF. CDR3 DNA: TGTGCCAGCAGCGTACAGGGGATCGAAACTGAAGCTTTCTTT. V usage is TRBV6-5 and J usage is TRBJ1-1; 7 nucleotides match TRBD1. The germline V gene encodes CDR1 MNHEY and CDR2 SVGAGI. The V gene end was trimmed by 6 bases and the J gene end by 5 bases; junction bases not matched to a gene: 9. The CDR3 consists of 14 residues.

This clone has more than one count but fewer than ten. V is TRBV27 and J is TRBJ1-1; TRBD1 matches 7 bases. J lost 4 bases, V lost 7 bases, and 6 bases had no gene match. Germline CDR1 MNHEY, CDR2 SMNVEV (reference sequence). The CDR3 is 13 residues long. CDR3 sequence reads: CASKATGFTEAFF. The CDR3 DNA sequence: TGTGCCAGCAAGGCGACAGGGTTCACTGAAGCTTTCTTT.

This clone was seen a few times. V usage is TRBV10-3 and J usage is TRBJ1-6; 8 bases match TRBD1. The germline V gene has CDR1 ENHRY and CDR2 SYGVKD. The CDR3 spans 15 residues. The V and J ends lost 7 bases and 7 bases, in that order; junction bases with no gene match: 9. CDR3: CAIIDRGERNSPLHF. CDR3 sequence (DNA): TGTGCCATCATCGACAGGGGTGAGAGAAATTCACCCCTCCACTTT.

The rearrangement joins TRBV15 to TRBJ1-1; D call uncertain. This CDR3 has 17 residues. V lost 3 bases to trimming and J lost 4 bases, with 21 bases between them. Germline V gene data show CDR1 as LNHNV and CDR2 as YYDKDF (reference sequence). CDR3 sequence reads: CATSRGGVWGAGTEAFF. CDR3 nucleotides: TGTGCCACCAGCAGGGGAGGAGTTTGGGGTGCCGGCACTGAAGCTTTCTTT.

The chain combines TRBV13 with TRBJ2-1; possibly TRBD2 for D (5 bases). The CDR3 is 13 residues long. V was cut by 0 bases and J by 6 bases, with 6 bases left in between. Germline CDR1 and CDR2: PRHDT and FYEKMQ (reference sequence). The CDR3 reads CASSLGGANEQFF. CDR3 nucleotides: TGTGCCAGCAGCTTAGGGGGAGCCAATGAGCAGTTCTTC.

V usage is TRBV7-9 and J usage is TRBJ2-1, with 8 positions matching TRBD1. The CDR3 has 14 residues. V dropped 5 bases and J dropped 5; count of bases not matched to a gene: 5. The V gene's germline CDR1 is SEHNR and CDR2 FQNEAQ (reference sequence). The CDR3 sequence is CASSPGGYNNEQFF. In nucleotides, the CDR3 is TGTGCCAGCAGCCCAGGGGGCTACAACAATGAGCAGTTCTTC. Full variable domain (outside the CDR3, taken from reference TRBV7-9 and TRBJ2-1): DTGVSQNPRHKITKRGQNVTFRCDPISEHNRLYWYRQTLGQGPEFLTYFQNEAQLEKSRLLSDRFSAERPKGSFSTLEIQRTEQGDSAMYLCASSPGGYNNEQFFGPGTRLTVL.